These 18 T cell receptor beta chains were sequenced from one sample in a study of siplizumab effects on memory and regulatory T cells. This table comes from immunoSEQ multiplex PCR, and its TCRdb copy is limited to in-frame clones, with some not included. The sample lists tens of thousands of clones; more than 95% were seen once. Sequencing was performed on naive CD4+ T cells sorted from blood. These receptors were collected from a human donor in good health.

The rearrangement uses TRBV15 and TRBJ1-5; tentatively, D is TRBD1 (5 bases). V lost 1 base and J lost 1, with 8 bases in between. The length of the CDR3 is 15 residues. Germline assignment: CDR1 LNHNV and CDR2 YYDKDF (reference sequence). The CDR3 DNA sequence: TGTGCCACCAGCAGAGGCCGGGACAGCAATCAGCCCCAGCATTTT. Translating it yields CATSRGRDSNQPQHF. The whole variable domain, remainder taken from reference TRBV15 and TRBJ1-5, is DAMVIQNPRYQVTQFGKPVTLSCSQTLNHNVMYWYQQKSSQAPKLLFHYYDKDFNNEADTPDNFQSRRPNTSFCFLDIRSPGLGDTAMYLCATSRGRDSNQPQHFGDGTRLSIL.

A remark on this clone: Here the CDR3 omits its conserved ending phenylalanine or tryptophan, so a read error is the likely source. It is unclear where the CDR3 begins or ends on the DNA, so no DNA is shown, and the CDR3 is as TCRdb lists it. The V call is TRBV7-9, the J call TRBJ1-4; TRBD1, the D gene given by the table, was not confirmed from the DNA. CDR1 is SEHNR, CDR2 FQNEAQ, per germline (reference sequence). The CDR3 sequence runs 12 residues, both termini included. The CDR3 reads CASSKDTGEILV.

The chain combines TRBV7-2 with TRBJ1-1, with D possibly being TRBD1 (6 bases). The CDR3 spans 15 residues. The V gene's germline CDR1 is SGHTA and CDR2 FQGNSA. V was shortened by 7 bases and J by 1 base, with 16 bases between the two germline ends. The CDR3 DNA is TGTGCCAGCACCCGAACGGGGGCCCCGAACACTGAAGCTTTCTTT. This translates into CASTRTGAPNTEAFF. Combining the CDR3 with reference TRBV7-2 and TRBJ1-1 gives the whole variable domain GAGVSQSPSNKVTEKGKDVELRCDPISGHTALYWYRQSLGQGLEFLIYFQGNSAPDKSGLPSDRFSAERTGGSVSTLTIQRTQQEDSAVYLCASTRTGAPNTEAFFGQGTRLTVV.

As concerns this clone: Distinct nucleotide sequences in the sample also encode this CDR3. The chain has TRBV5-1 and TRBJ2-5; 8 bases map to TRBD1. The CDR3 loop spans 14 amino acids. The V gene end was trimmed by 4 bases and the J gene end by 2 bases; junction bases not matched to a gene: 4. Per germline, CDR1 SGHRS and CDR2 YFSETQ. CDR3 region: CASSLTGVQETQYF. The CDR3 DNA is TGCGCCAGCAGCCTGACAGGGGTACAAGAGACCCAGTACTTC.

The chain has TRBV4-2 and TRBJ2-2; D not certain. Looked up from germline, CDR1 is LGHNA and CDR2 is YNFKEQ. V lost 0 bases and J lost 3, with 14 bases in between. The CDR3 loop spans 17 amino acids. CDR3 DNA sequence: TGTGCCAGCAGCCAAGATAGTTGGCAGACTGACACCGGGGAGCTGTTTTTT. It codes for CASSQDSWQTDTGELFF.

This chain joins TRBV2 and TRBJ1-1; no definite D call. V shed 4 bases and J shed 1 base, with 10 bases lying between them. Germline CDR1 is SNHLY and CDR2 is FYNNEI. The CDR3 is 14 residues long. The CDR3 region is CASSGLTENTEAFF. CDR3 nucleotide sequence: TGTGCCAGCAGTGGGTTGACCGAGAACACTGAAGCTTTCTTT.

In its sample, this clone was seen once. The chain has TRBV10-3 and TRBJ2-7, with 7 nucleotides matching TRBD1. Trimming cost V 5 bases and J 0 bases; bases outside gene matches: 4. This CDR3 is built from 14 residues. Germline CDR1 and CDR2: ENHRY and SYGVKD. CDR3 bases: TGTGCCATCAGTCCACGGGACAGCTCCTACGAGCAGTACTTC. It codes for CAISPRDSSYEQYF.

The chain is built from TRBV29-1 and TRBJ1-1, with TRBD1 matching 8 bases. With V trimmed by 4 bases and J by 0 bases, 10 bases remained unmatched. Germline CDR1 reads SQVTM; CDR2 reads ANQGSEA. This CDR3 has 16 residues. The CDR3 here is CSVGRQGTVMNTEAFF. The CDR3 DNA follows: TGCAGCGTTGGGAGACAGGGGACAGTAATGAACACTGAAGCTTTCTTT.

The chain recombines TRBV9 with TRBJ1-1, with D perhaps matching TRBD1 (5 bases). The V end lost 4 bases, the J end lost 6 bases, and 19 bases lay between the germline ends. Germline CDR1 is SGDLS and CDR2 is YYNGEE. This CDR3 comprises 15 residues. CDR3 DNA: TGTGCCAGCAGCCCCAGCCCCGTGGGGGTGTCTGAAGCTTTCTTT. It codes for CASSPSPVGVSEAFF.

The chain recombines TRBV19 with TRBJ2-1; D call uncertain. This CDR3 is built from 12 residues. V lost 5 bases to trimming and J lost 4 bases, with 6 bases between them. Germline loops: CDR1 LNHDA, CDR2 SQIVND (reference sequence). The CDR3 is CASSQSYNEQFF. DNA for the CDR3: TGTGCCAGTAGTCAATCATACAATGAGCAGTTCTTC.

V usage is TRBV5-6 and J usage is TRBJ1-2; D possibly corresponds to TRBD1 (6 bases). V dropped 1 base and J dropped 0 bases, with 10 bases sitting between them. The CDR3 is 15 residues long. Per the germline V gene, CDR1 is SGHDT and CDR2 is YYEEEE. The CDR3 DNA reads TGTGCCAGCAGCTTGTTGGACAGATCTAACTATGGCTACACCTTC. Encoded protein: CASSLLDRSNYGYTF.

The genes are TRBV6-5 and TRBJ1-2; D remains unclear. Trimming stripped 3 bases from V and 6 bases from J, with 11 bases between. The CDR3 consists of 13 residues. CDR1 MNHEY and CDR2 SVGAGI come from the germline V gene. CDR3 DNA: TGTGCCAGCAGTTATTCCGCGGTGGATGGCTACACCTTC. Its translation: CASSYSAVDGYTF.

This chain joins TRBV19 and TRBJ1-3; the D is unclear. The ends were cut back, 5 bases at V and 0 bases at J, with 17 bases in the middle. Per germline, CDR1 LNHDA and CDR2 SQIVND (reference sequence). The CDR3 is 17 amino acids. The CDR3 loop is CASSAIFRHNSGNTIYF. In DNA form, the CDR3 reads TGTGCCAGTAGTGCCATTTTCCGACACAACTCTGGAAACACCATATATTTT.

The rearrangement uses TRBV19 and TRBJ2-7; 7 nucleotides match TRBD2. This CDR3 has 12 residues. From germline, CDR1 is LNHDA and CDR2 SQIVND (reference sequence). J gave up 7 bases and V 3 bases, and 3 bases lay outside the gene matches. The CDR3 here is CASSIAGREQYF. In DNA form, the CDR3 reads TGTGCCAGTAGTATCGCCGGGAGGGAGCAGTACTTC.

J is TRBJ1-1 and V is TRBV6-5; D is uncertain. V was cut by 6 bases and J by 6 bases, with 14 bases left in between. The CDR3 runs 13 residues. CDR1 is MNHEY, CDR2 SVGAGI, per germline. The CDR3 DNA reads TGTGCCAGCAGCTCCCGCGGGGAACCTGAAGCTTTCTTT. This encodes CASSSRGEPEAFF.

This rearrangement joins TRBV6-1 to TRBJ2-5; the D is unclear. The CDR3 has 13 amino acids. Germline V gene data show CDR1 as MNHNS and CDR2 as SASEGT. The ends were cut back, 6 bases at V and 4 bases at J, with 12 bases in the middle. The DNA for the CDR3 is TGTGCCAGCAGCGCTCTAGTCCCAGAGACCCAGTACTTC. This translates into CASSALVPETQYF.

V is TRBV2 and J is TRBJ1-2; D is perhaps TRBD1 (5 bases). CDR3 length: 13 amino acids. Trimming stripped 2 bases from V and 4 bases from J, with 8 bases between. Germline CDR1 is SNHLY and CDR2 is FYNNEI. CDR3 region: CASSESGTYGYTF. CDR3 in DNA: TGTGCCAGCAGTGAATCCGGGACCTATGGCTACACCTTC.

The chain joins TRBV7-8 to TRBJ2-7; D is possibly TRBD2 (6 bases). V was trimmed by 3 bases and J by 7 bases, leaving 10 bases between them. The CDR3 runs to 12 residues. Germline V gene lookup returns CDR1 SGHVS and CDR2 FQNEAQ. The CDR3 region has the DNA TGTGCCAGCAGCTTGCGGGGCGAAGAGCAGTACTTC. This sequence encodes CASSLRGEEQYF.